This T cell receptor beta chain appears in the sequencing data of a study of T cells in Graves' hyperthyroidism and ophthalmopathy. This clonotype has ten or more counts. CDR1 and CDR2 from the germline V gene are PRHDT and FYEKMQ (reference sequence). The CDR3 covers 13 residues. V was trimmed by 5 bases and J by 3 bases, leaving 8 bases between them. TCR beta CDR3 region amplification was performed from RNA transcripts. TCR CDR3 regions were first amplified by RT-PCR with HTBI primers. Via MiXCR, TCRdb re-called the multiplex PCR reads, giving one row per CDR3 protein. The top ten hold 11% of the sample, which has 400,000 to 550,000 distinct CDR3 sequences, approximately 24% seen once.

Sequencing used blood. The source is a woman aged 25 to 39 with Graves' ophthalmopathy. This chain joins TRBV13 and TRBJ1-5; D unclear. CDR3 sequence reads: CASSMGSNQPQHF. The CDR3 DNA sequence: TGTGCCAGCAGCATGGGCTCCAATCAGCCCCAGCATTTT.